The 22 T cell receptor beta chains reported below all come from one sample, sequenced in a study of Ad26.COV2.S vaccination and SARS-CoV-2 variants. Using immunoSEQ multiplex PCR, the repertoire was profiled, and TCRdb retains in-frame clones only, with some absent. This sample has roughly 380,000 clones, with approximately 81% found just once. As for treatment: about 20 received Ad26.COV2.S at low or high dose, single or two shots; 5 received placebo; per-sample allocation not given. On day 63 after the first injection, vaccine and placebo recipients gave samples. Sequences were derived from peripheral blood, sampled in a trial of Ad26.COV2.S vaccine versus placebo. Every receptor here comes from a person between 18 and 59 years old who received the Ad26.COV2.S COVID-19 vaccine or a placebo.

J is TRBJ1-1 and V is TRBV28, with TRBD1 matching over 7 bases. With 5 bases clipped from V and 9 bases from J, the junction kept 3 bases outside the gene matches. Per germline, CDR1 MDHEN and CDR2 SYDVKM. The CDR3 consists of 11 residues. In nucleotides, the CDR3 is TGTGCCAGCAGTCAGACAGGGAAAGCTTTCTTT. Encoded protein: CASSQTGKAFF.

The gene calls are TRBV5-1 and TRBJ2-3, with 9 bases matching TRBD2. Per the germline V gene, CDR1 is SGHRS and CDR2 is YFSETQ. J was trimmed by 3 bases and V by 1 base; bases with no gene match: 0. The length of the CDR3 is 14 residues. The CDR3 protein is CASSLTSGTDTQYF. The CDR3, as DNA: TGCGCCAGCAGCTTGACTAGCGGGACAGATACGCAGTATTTT.

The V and J genes are TRBV6-5 and TRBJ2-5; possible D gene TRBD2, 6 bases. With 6 bases removed from V and 2 bases from J, the gap between germline ends came to 10 bases. Germline V CDR1 and CDR2: MNHEY, SVGAGI. The CDR3 spans 13 residues. CDR3 amino acids: CASRRLVQETQYF. Here the CDR3 DNA reads TGTGCCAGCAGGAGACTAGTTCAAGAGACCCAGTACTTC.

The chain employs TRBV15 and TRBJ1-4; D gene ambiguous. CDR1 and CDR2 from the germline V gene are LNHNV and YYDKDF (reference sequence). V shed 0 bases and J shed 7 bases, with 15 bases lying between them. The CDR3 covers 16 residues. CDR3: CATSRDVVEGGEKLFF. DNA for the CDR3: TGTGCCACCAGCAGAGATGTGGTAGAAGGAGGTGAAAAACTGTTTTTT.

This clone was counted a few times. The CDR3 DNA sequence: TGTGCCAGCTCATCGCGGGAGTCAGAGGGCGGCTACACCTTC. Amino acids: CASSSRESEGGYTF. The chain has TRBV18 and TRBJ1-2; D is ambiguous. The CDR3 loop spans 14 amino acids. Germline CDR1 reads KGHSH; CDR2 reads LQKENI. The germline V and J ends were trimmed by 5 bases and 8 bases, with 18 bases remaining between them.

The rearrangement joins TRBV7-9 to TRBJ2-7, with TRBD2 matching 7 bases. The CDR3 sequence is 13 residues long. Germline assignment: CDR1 SEHNR and CDR2 FQNEAQ (reference sequence). V dropped 5 bases and J dropped 6; count of bases not matched to a gene: 7. The CDR3 DNA reads as TGTGCCAGCAGCAGAGGGACGGGGGGCGAGCAGTACTTC. Translation gives CASSRGTGGEQYF.

The chain joins TRBV6-2 or TRBV6-3 to TRBJ2-2; D may be TRBD1 (6 bases). Germline V gene data show CDR1 as MNHEY and CDR2 as SVGEGT. This CDR3 comprises 14 residues. V lost 5 bases, J lost 7 bases, and 14 bases lay in between. The CDR3 sequence is CASSATGYGGELFF. DNA of the CDR3: TGTGCCAGCAGTGCCACAGGGTATGGCGGGGAGCTGTTTTTT.

This clone has just a few counts. The chain couples TRBV7-9 to TRBJ1-3, with D hard to call. CDR3 length equals 12 residues. The germline gives CDR1 SEHNR, CDR2 FQNEAQ (reference sequence). Trimming removed 6 bases at V and 4 bases at J, with 7 bases between. This CDR3 is CASRDRGNTIYF. CDR3 DNA sequence: TGTGCCAGCAGGGACCGAGGAAACACCATATATTTT.

This clone was counted a few times. This rearrangement joins TRBV3-1 (or the pseudogene TRBV3-2) to TRBJ1-3; D gene uncertain. Trimming removed 0 bases from V and 4 bases from J, with 10 bases in between. The CDR3 extends over 15 amino acids. Germline-derived CDR1 and CDR2 are LGHDT and YNNKEL (reference sequence). In DNA form, the CDR3 reads TGTGCCAGCAGCCAAGATTCCAGGACGGGAAACACCATATATTTT. The encoded protein is CASSQDSRTGNTIYF.

The chain couples TRBV3-1 (or the pseudogene TRBV3-2) to TRBJ1-4; no clear D. The CDR3 runs to 14 residues. With 4 bases removed from V and 0 bases from J, the gap between germline ends came to 6 bases. In germline, CDR1 is LGHDT, CDR2 YNNKEL (reference sequence). DNA for the CDR3: TGTGCCAGCAGCCCGGAACCAACTAATGAAAAACTGTTTTTT. Its protein is CASSPEPTNEKLFF.

The rearrangement uses TRBV19 and TRBJ1-5, with TRBD1 as a possible D gene (5 bases). V was pared by 1 base and J by 4 bases, with 8 bases between. The CDR3 covers 14 residues. The germline V gene encodes CDR1 LNHDA and CDR2 SQIVND (reference sequence). In DNA, the CDR3 is TGTGCCAGTAGTATAGTAGGGGAGAATCAGCCCCAGCATTTT. Translating it yields CASSIVGENQPQHF.

The rearrangement uses TRBV10-1 and TRBJ2-3; 8 nucleotides agree with TRBD1. J gave up 5 bases and V 0 bases, and 10 bases lay outside the gene matches. The CDR3 totals 17 residues. Germline V gene data show CDR1 as WNHNN and CDR2 as SYGVQD (reference sequence). The CDR3 region is CASSESGTGRREDTQYF. In DNA, the CDR3 is TGCGCCAGCAGTGAGTCTGGGACAGGCCGGAGGGAAGATACGCAGTATTTT.

The chain has TRBV25-1 and TRBJ2-3, with 11 nucleotides matching TRBD2. This CDR3 spans 17 amino acids. Germline-derived CDR1 and CDR2 are MGHDK and SYGVNS. The ends lost 1 base at V and 3 bases at J; junction bases unmatched: 6. The chain's CDR3 is CASSESRRTSGTDTQYF. The CDR3 DNA is TGTGCCAGCAGTGAATCCAGGCGGACTAGCGGGACAGATACGCAGTATTTT.

The gene calls are TRBV6-1 and TRBJ1-2; TRBD1 is a possible D gene (5 bases). V dropped 1 base and J dropped 8 bases, with 14 bases sitting between them. This CDR3 is 14 amino acids long. Germline assignment: CDR1 MNHNS and CDR2 SASEGT. The CDR3 sequence is CASSEGAQGRGYTF. The CDR3 DNA follows: TGTGCCAGCAGTGAAGGGGCGCAGGGAAGAGGCTACACCTTC.

The rearrangement links TRBV28 to TRBJ2-7; D call uncertain. The CDR3 runs 12 residues. Between the trimmed V and J ends, which lost 7 bases and 7 bases, there was a span of 14 bases. Germline CDR1 is MDHEN and CDR2 is SYDVKM. The CDR3 bases are TGTGCCAGCATATCCATGCTCGGAGAGCAGTACTTC. Its translation is CASISMLGEQYF.

This chain joins TRBV7-9 and TRBJ2-1; tentatively, D is TRBD1 (6 bases). Germline CDR1 and CDR2: SEHNR and FQNEAQ (reference sequence). This CDR3 contains 13 residues. V lost 3 bases and J 5 bases, leaving 8 bases between the germline ends. CDR3 sequence reads: CASSFGDNNEQFF. DNA for the CDR3: TGTGCCAGCAGCTTTGGGGACAACAATGAGCAGTTCTTC.

V gene TRBV18 combines with J gene TRBJ2-4, with D possibly matching TRBD1 (6 bases). The V end was cut by 2 bases, the J end by 4 bases, with 12 bases between. Germline assignment: CDR1 KGHSH and CDR2 LQKENI. The CDR3 spans 15 residues. The CDR3 reads CASSPNGTSKNIQYF. The CDR3 DNA sequence: TGTGCCAGCTCACCAAATGGGACATCAAAAAACATTCAGTACTTC.

In this sample, this clone turned up a few times. V and J are TRBV10-3 and TRBJ1-1; D gene ambiguous. The ends were cut back, 7 bases at V and 5 bases at J, with 14 bases in the middle. Germline V gives CDR1 ENHRY, CDR2 SYGVKD. The CDR3 extends over 13 amino acids. DNA of the CDR3: TGTGCCATCACCGATCCCTTTAGGACTGAAGCTTTCTTT. It translates to CAITDPFRTEAFF.

This chain joins TRBV3-1 (or the pseudogene TRBV3-2) and TRBJ1-3, with TRBD1 as a possible D gene (6 bases). The CDR3 length is 17 residues. Germline V lookup: CDR1 LGHDT, CDR2 YNNKEL (reference sequence). Trimming shortened V by 1 base and J by 4 bases, and 17 bases separated the two germline ends. CDR3 bases: TGTGCCAGCAGCCAAGTTTTTCACAACAGGGTCGGAAACACCATATATTTT. The encoded protein is CASSQVFHNRVGNTIYF.

The chain links TRBV19 to TRBJ2-7; 9 positions match TRBD1. Germline assignment: CDR1 LNHDA and CDR2 SQIVND (reference sequence). With 3 bases clipped from V and 3 bases from J, the junction kept 6 bases outside the gene matches. The CDR3 length is 15 residues. This CDR3 reads CASSMVDRGLYEQYF. CDR3 nucleotides: TGTGCCAGTAGTATGGTGGACAGGGGACTCTACGAGCAGTACTTC.

This clone was seen a handful of times. V gene TRBV4-3 combines with J gene TRBJ2-5, with D hard to call. The CDR3 is made up of 15 amino acids. The germline CDR1 and CDR2 sequences are LGHNA and YSLEER. The V end lost 0 bases, the J end lost 2 bases, and 10 bases lay between the germline ends. This chain's CDR3 is CASSQDVARQETQYF. The CDR3 DNA follows: TGCGCCAGCAGCCAAGATGTGGCCAGACAAGAGACCCAGTACTTC.

The table lists this clone with a few counts. The V and J genes are TRBV7-2 and TRBJ2-7; 12 bases are a match to TRBD2. V lost 5 bases, J lost 2 bases, and 7 bases stayed unmatched. This CDR3 comprises 16 residues. CDR1 is SGHTA, CDR2 FQGNSA, per germline. The CDR3 DNA reads as TGTGCCAGCAGCCCTTATTGGACTAGCGGGACCTACGAGCAGTACTTC. This gives the protein CASSPYWTSGTYEQYF.